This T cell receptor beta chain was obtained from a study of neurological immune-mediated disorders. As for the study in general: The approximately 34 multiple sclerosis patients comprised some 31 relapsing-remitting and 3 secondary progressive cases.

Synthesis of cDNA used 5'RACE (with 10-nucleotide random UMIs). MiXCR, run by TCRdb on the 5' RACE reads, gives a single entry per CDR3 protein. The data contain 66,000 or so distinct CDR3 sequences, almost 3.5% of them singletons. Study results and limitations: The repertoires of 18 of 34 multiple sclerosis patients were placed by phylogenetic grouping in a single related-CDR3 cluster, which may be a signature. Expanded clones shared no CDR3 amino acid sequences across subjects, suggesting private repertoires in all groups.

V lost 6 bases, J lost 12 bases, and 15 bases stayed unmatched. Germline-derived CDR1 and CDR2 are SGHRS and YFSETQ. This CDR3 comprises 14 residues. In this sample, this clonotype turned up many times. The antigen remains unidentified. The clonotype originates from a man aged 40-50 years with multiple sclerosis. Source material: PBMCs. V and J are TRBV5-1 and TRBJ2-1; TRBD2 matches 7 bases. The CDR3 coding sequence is TGCGCCAGCACCTCGGCGGGGGATTTTAGTGCGCAGTTCTTC. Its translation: CASTSAGDFSAQFF.